The 30 T cell receptor beta chains listed next were all sequenced from one sample in a study of beta chain features in type 1 diabetes listed by TCRdb under 2018. The research as a whole found: A moderate but significant shortening of TCRB CDR3 length was observed in type 1 diabetes patients in all four CD4+ subsets.

Receptor libraries were prepared by the immunoSEQ multiplex PCR assay. The entire isolated RNA was reverse transcribed using the High Capacity cDNA Reverse Transcription Kit, and thus expressed TCRB transcripts were sequenced. This is the immuneACCESS table as TCRdb keeps it, with only in-frame sequences that have V and J called. A part of the clones is gone; compared with another copy, unresolved V genes explain less than half, and the rest is unexplained. Within this sample are about 650,000 clones, with 12% of them counted one time only. Around 0.12% of the sample rests with the top ten. No cognate antigen is known for these TCRs. The sample was naive CD4+ T cells from blood. According to the study, the label for this sample's cell subset or site signals: true naive CD4+ T cells. The receptors were sampled from a man younger than 45 with type 1 diabetes.

V gene TRBV28 combines with J gene TRBJ1-4, with D maybe TRBD1 (6 bases). The V gene's germline CDR1 is MDHEN and CDR2 SYDVKM. This CDR3 spans 16 amino acids. V dropped 2 bases and J dropped 1 base, with 11 bases sitting between them. The DNA for the CDR3 is TGTGCCAGCAGTTTAACAGGGCCCCAAACTAATGAAAAACTGTTTTTT. Amino acids: CASSLTGPQTNEKLFF.

V is TRBV7-2 and J is TRBJ2-7; D gene unclear. The CDR3 runs 13 residues. The germline V gene has CDR1 SGHTA and CDR2 FQGNSA. The ends were cut back, 5 bases at V and 0 bases at J, with 8 bases in the middle. The CDR3 here is CASSQGGSYEQYF. For the CDR3, the DNA is TGTGCCAGCAGCCAAGGTGGCTCCTACGAGCAGTACTTC.

The chain uses TRBV5-4 and TRBJ2-3, with 9 bases lining up with TRBD2. Germline loops: CDR1 SGHNT, CDR2 YYREEE (reference sequence). CDR3 size: 16 residues. Trimming at V came to 4 bases and at J to 2 bases, leaving 8 bases not matched to a gene. The CDR3 DNA reads as TGTGCCAGCAGCATTTGGCTAGCGGGAACCACAGATACGCAGTATTTT. As protein: CASSIWLAGTTDTQYF.

The sample holds a few counts of this clone. This rearrangement joins TRBV18 to TRBJ1-1; unclear D gene. Deletions cut 6 bases from V and 4 bases from J, with 12 bases between. The CDR3 is made up of 13 amino acids. The germline CDR1 and CDR2 sequences are KGHSH and LQKENI. The CDR3 loop reads CASSSGFRTEAFF. DNA for the CDR3: TGTGCCAGCTCGTCAGGTTTCCGCACTGAAGCTTTCTTT.

This clone has just a few counts. V usage is TRBV29-1 and J usage is TRBJ1-1; D possibly corresponds to TRBD1 (6 bases). This CDR3 spans 14 amino acids. The germline gives CDR1 SQVTM, CDR2 ANQGSEA. The V end was cut by 1 base, the J end by 4 bases, with 13 bases between. DNA for the CDR3: TGCAGCGTTGAAGGGGGGCCTGGCATCACTGAAGCTTTCTTT. This codes for CSVEGGPGITEAFF.

This clone appeared a few times. The J gene is TRBJ1-2, the V gene TRBV2, with 9 positions matching TRBD1. Germline V gene data show CDR1 as SNHLY and CDR2 as FYNNEI. The CDR3 totals 15 residues. J lost 5 bases, V lost 0 bases, and 4 bases had no gene match. The CDR3 DNA is TGTGCCAGCAGTGAAGCGACAGGGGGTCTGTATGGCTACACCTTC. Residues: CASSEATGGLYGYTF.

The chain recombines TRBV18 with TRBJ2-7, with 8 bases matching TRBD1. V dropped 3 bases and J dropped 0; count of bases not matched to a gene: 7. There are 16 residues in the CDR3. Per the germline V gene, CDR1 is KGHSH and CDR2 is LQKENI. CDR3 coding DNA: TGTGCCAGCTCACCTTTCGAGACAGGGGACTCCTACGAGCAGTACTTC. Residues: CASSPFETGDSYEQYF.

The table lists this clone with a few counts. The chain links TRBV7-2 to TRBJ1-4, with TRBD1 matching 10 bases. Trimming removed 6 bases from V and 4 bases from J; junction bases left unmatched: 5. Germline V gene lookup returns CDR1 SGHTA and CDR2 FQGNSA. The CDR3 has 15 amino acids. CDR3: CASRQGQGDNEKLFF. The CDR3 nucleotides are TGTGCCAGCAGGCAAGGACAGGGGGATAATGAAAAACTGTTTTTT. The whole variable domain, remainder taken from reference TRBV7-2 and TRBJ1-4, is GAGVSQSPSNKVTEKGKDVELRCDPISGHTALYWYRQSLGQGLEFLIYFQGNSAPDKSGLPSDRFSAERTGGSVSTLTIQRTQQEDSAVYLCASRQGQGDNEKLFFGSGTQLSVL.

The chain joins TRBV7-8 to TRBJ2-3; maybe TRBD2 (5 bases). V lost 4 bases and J 5 bases, leaving 13 bases between the germline ends. The CDR3 totals 14 residues. Looked up from germline, CDR1 is SGHVS and CDR2 is FQNEAQ. The CDR3 DNA sequence: TGTGCCAGCAGCTACCGAGGGCCCGAAGATACGCAGTATTTT. As protein: CASSYRGPEDTQYF. Based on the CDR3 plus reference TRBV7-8 and TRBJ2-3, the full variable domain is GAGVSQSPRYKVAKRGQDVALRCDPISGHVSLFWYQQALGQGPEFLTYFQNEAQLDKSGLPSDRFFAERPEGSVSTLKIQRTQQEDSAVYLCASSYRGPEDTQYFGPGTRLTVL.

The genes are TRBV11-2 and TRBJ2-3; D gene uncertain. V was pared by 0 bases and J by 1 base, with 8 bases between. The germline gives CDR1 SGHAT, CDR2 FQNNGV. CDR3 length equals 15 residues. The CDR3 protein is CASSLDYEGTDTQYF. The CDR3, as DNA: TGTGCCAGCAGCTTAGACTACGAGGGCACAGATACGCAGTATTTT.

In this sample, this clone turned up once. The chain recombines TRBV10-3 with TRBJ2-3; maybe TRBD2 (5 bases). The CDR3 runs 17 residues. Germline V gives CDR1 ENHRY, CDR2 SYGVKD. Trimming took 8 bases from V and 2 from J, leaving 23 bases between them. CDR3 amino acids: CAISRVGPRLHTDTQYF. CDR3 nucleotides: TGTGCCATCTCGAGGGTGGGTCCGAGACTTCACACAGATACGCAGTATTTT.

The table lists this clone with a few counts. For the CDR3, the DNA is TGTGCCAGTAGTAACGGACAGTTCACGGGGAATGAGCAGTTCTTC. Encoded protein: CASSNGQFTGNEQFF. The chain links TRBV19 to TRBJ2-1; a possible D gene is TRBD1 (6 bases). V was trimmed by 4 bases and J by 7 bases, leaving 17 bases between them. The CDR3 spans 15 residues. CDR1 and CDR2 from the germline V gene are LNHDA and SQIVND (reference sequence).

There are a few counts of this clone. This sequence joins TRBV9 and TRBJ1-2; unclear D gene. The V and J ends lost 4 bases and 3 bases respectively, with 10 bases between them. The CDR3 extends over 13 amino acids. In germline, CDR1 is SGDLS, CDR2 YYNGEE. CDR3 in amino acids: CASSPDLDYGYTF. Written as DNA, the CDR3 is TGTGCCAGCAGCCCGGACCTAGACTATGGCTACACCTTC.

This sequence joins TRBV6-5 and TRBJ2-5, with 10 bases aligning to TRBD2. V trimming: 2 bases; J trimming: 4 bases; junction bases outside the gene matches: 4. The CDR3 totals 15 residues. The germline V gene encodes CDR1 MNHEY and CDR2 SVGAGI. CDR3 in DNA: TGTGCCAGCAGTTACGGACTAGCGGTACCAGAGACCCAGTACTTC. Translation: CASSYGLAVPETQYF.

This chain connects TRBV10-2 to TRBJ2-4; no clear D. The CDR3 totals 13 residues. Germline CDR1 is WSHSY and CDR2 is SAAADI. V lost 8 bases to trimming and J lost 7 bases, with 15 bases between them. CDR3 sequence: CASSQMVGNIQYF. As DNA, the CDR3 is TGCGCCAGCTCCCAGATGGTAGGGAACATTCAGTACTTC.

As regards this clone: This sample also contains other DNA sequences that code for the same CDR3. The chain recombines TRBV5-1 with TRBJ2-5; D not resolved. Deletions cut 0 bases from V and 5 bases from J, with 5 bases between. This CDR3 is 12 amino acids long. Germline V gene sequence: CDR1 SGHRS, CDR2 YFSETQ. CDR3 region: CASSLDEETQYF. The CDR3 DNA sequence: TGCGCCAGCAGCTTGGATGAGGAGACCCAGTACTTC.

This clone turned up a few times. CDR3 bases: TGTGCCAGCAGCTTAGAGTGGAGGAGAGTAAGCTCCTACAATGAGCAGTTCTTC. It codes for CASSLEWRRVSSYNEQFF. The chain links TRBV13 to TRBJ2-1; tentatively, D is TRBD2 (5 bases). The ends were cut back, 1 base at V and 0 bases at J, with 16 bases in the middle. The CDR3 length is 18 residues. Germline V lookup: CDR1 PRHDT, CDR2 FYEKMQ (reference sequence). Full variable domain (outside the CDR3, taken from reference TRBV13 and TRBJ2-1): AAGVIQSPRHLIKEKRETATLKCYPIPRHDTVYWYQQGPGQDPQFLISFYEKMQSDKGSIPDRFSAQQFSDYHSELNMSSLELGDSALYFCASSLEWRRVSSYNEQFFGPGTRLTVL.

The chain recombines TRBV2 with TRBJ1-5; maybe TRBD1 (5 bases). Germline V gene sequence: CDR1 SNHLY, CDR2 FYNNEI. V lost 0 bases and J 9 bases, leaving 15 bases between the germline ends. This CDR3 region has 15 residues. In DNA, the CDR3 is TGTGCCAGCAGTGAAGCGTCCACTCGGCAGGGGCCCCAGCATTTT. This sequence encodes CASSEASTRQGPQHF.

In this sample, this clone turned up a few times. The V and J genes are TRBV6-5 and TRBJ1-6; TRBD1 aligns across 9 bases. The CDR3 has 15 amino acids. Unmatched junction bases numbered 6, after V lost 2 bases and J lost 10 bases. Germline V gene data show CDR1 as MNHEY and CDR2 as SVGAGI. In DNA form, the CDR3 reads TGTGCCAGCAGTTACCGGGACAGGGACGCCTCACCCCTCCACTTT. Translated, it gives CASSYRDRDASPLHF.

In its sample, this clone was seen a few times. The chain is built from TRBV30 and TRBJ2-7, with TRBD2 identical over 11 bases. Germline lookup yields CDR1 GTSNPN and CDR2 SVGIG (reference sequence). This CDR3 contains 13 residues. V trimming: 6 bases; J trimming: 4 bases; junction bases outside the gene matches: 5. The CDR3 loop is CACIAGGHYEQYF. Here the CDR3 DNA reads TGTGCCTGTATAGCGGGGGGGCATTACGAGCAGTACTTC.

The J gene is TRBJ1-6, the V gene TRBV5-1; 8 bases are shared with TRBD1. The germline CDR1 and CDR2 sequences are SGHRS and YFSETQ. Trimming cost V 3 bases and J 10 bases; bases outside gene matches: 9. The CDR3 loop spans 15 amino acids. The CDR3 region is CASSSAGTGGSPLHF. CDR3 in DNA: TGCGCCAGCAGCTCGGCCGGGACAGGTGGCTCACCCCTCCACTTT. Complete variable domain (other parts from reference TRBV5-1 and TRBJ1-6): KAGVTQTPRYLIKTRGQQVTLSCSPISGHRSVSWYQQTPGQGLQFLFEYFSETQRNKGNFPGRFSGRQFSNSRSEMNVSTLELGDSALYLCASSSAGTGGSPLHFGNGTRLTVT.

This clone has only a few counts. The chain recombines TRBV25-1 with TRBJ1-5; weak D call: TRBD1 (6 bases). This CDR3 is 15 amino acids long. Germline V gene sequence: CDR1 MGHDK, CDR2 SYGVNS. V was shortened by 2 bases and J by 4 bases, with 12 bases between the two germline ends. The CDR3 DNA is TGTGCCAGCAGTGAACAGGGGAGTAGAAATCAGCCCCAGCATTTT. Translated, it gives CASSEQGSRNQPQHF.

The sample holds a few counts of this clone. The rearrangement links TRBV30 to TRBJ2-7, with TRBD2 as a possible D gene (6 bases). Trimming removed 5 bases from V and 1 base from J, with 6 bases in between. The CDR3 loop spans 11 amino acids. Germline V lookup: CDR1 GTSNPN, CDR2 SVGIG (reference sequence). CDR3 DNA sequence: TGTGCCTGGGGAGGGTCCTACGAGCAGTACTTC. Its protein product is CAWGGSYEQYF. Drawing the rest from reference TRBV30 and TRBJ2-7, the complete variable domain is SQTIHQWPATLVQPVGSPLSLECTVEGTSNPNLYWYRQAAGRGLQLLFYSVGIGQISSEVPQNLSASRPQDRQFILSSKKLLLSDSGFYLCAWGGSYEQYFGPGTRLTVT.

The chain carries TRBV11-2 and TRBJ1-4, with a possible D match to TRBD1 (6 bases). Trimming left V 2 bases short and J 8 bases short, with 15 bases between. Germline V gene sequence: CDR1 SGHAT, CDR2 FQNNGV. The CDR3 is 15 amino acids. The CDR3 bases are TGTGCCAGCAGCTTATCTTTCCAGGGGAACGAAAAACTGTTTTTT. The encoded protein is CASSLSFQGNEKLFF.

V gene TRBV5-1 combines with J gene TRBJ1-5; tentative D call: TRBD1 (6 bases). The germline V gene has CDR1 SGHRS and CDR2 YFSETQ. The CDR3 loop spans 14 amino acids. The V and J ends lost 4 bases and 5 bases respectively, with 13 bases between them. CDR3 coding DNA: TGCGCCAGCAGCCCGCGAGGGGGGGATCAGCCCCAGCATTTT. It specifies CASSPRGGDQPQHF. Full variable domain (remainder filled in from reference TRBV5-1 and TRBJ1-5): KAGVTQTPRYLIKTRGQQVTLSCSPISGHRSVSWYQQTPGQGLQFLFEYFSETQRNKGNFPGRFSGRQFSNSRSEMNVSTLELGDSALYLCASSPRGGDQPQHFGDGTRLSIL.

The chain recombines TRBV7-6 with TRBJ2-5, with D possibly matching TRBD2 (6 bases). The CDR3 is 15 residues long. Per the germline V gene, CDR1 is SGHVS and CDR2 is FNYEAQ. The V and J ends lost 0 bases and 2 bases respectively, with 10 bases between them. The CDR3 DNA sequence: TGTGCCAGCAGCTTAGCTGCAGGGACTCAAGAGACCCAGTACTTC. Its translation is CASSLAAGTQETQYF.

The rearrangement joins TRBV15 to TRBJ1-1, with no clear D. Looked up from germline, CDR1 is LNHNV and CDR2 is YYDKDF (reference sequence). V was pared by 2 bases and J by 3 bases, with 10 bases between. The CDR3 length is 14 residues. The CDR3, as DNA: TGTGCCACCAGCAGACCGGACGGGGACACTGAAGCTTTCTTT. As protein: CATSRPDGDTEAFF.

V and J are TRBV5-6 and TRBJ1-2; 8 nucleotides line up with TRBD1. Germline V gene data show CDR1 as SGHDT and CDR2 as YYEEEE. V lost 4 bases to trimming and J lost 2 bases; unmatched junction nucleotides: 7. The CDR3 is 15 amino acids. The CDR3 region has the DNA TGTGCCAGCAGCCCGACAGGGGTTGGGAACTATGGCTACACCTTC. Protein sequence: CASSPTGVGNYGYTF.

This clone was counted only a few times. This chain connects TRBV29-1 to TRBJ2-7, with D tentatively TRBD2 (6 bases). V was clipped by 7 bases and J by 1 base, with 14 bases between them. The CDR3 extends over 13 amino acids. Germline V gene sequence: CDR1 SQVTM, CDR2 ANQGSEA. The CDR3, as DNA: TGCAGCGGGCGGGACCCCGGATCCTACGAGCAGTACTTC. Encoded protein: CSGRDPGSYEQYF.

J is TRBJ1-1 and V is TRBV19, with D unclear. The CDR3 covers 13 residues. Germline V gene lookup returns CDR1 LNHDA and CDR2 SQIVND (reference sequence). Trimming removed 2 bases from V and 4 bases from J, with 8 bases in between. CDR3 protein: CASSIFPGTEAFF. The CDR3 nucleotides are TGTGCCAGTAGTATATTTCCGGGCACTGAAGCTTTCTTT.